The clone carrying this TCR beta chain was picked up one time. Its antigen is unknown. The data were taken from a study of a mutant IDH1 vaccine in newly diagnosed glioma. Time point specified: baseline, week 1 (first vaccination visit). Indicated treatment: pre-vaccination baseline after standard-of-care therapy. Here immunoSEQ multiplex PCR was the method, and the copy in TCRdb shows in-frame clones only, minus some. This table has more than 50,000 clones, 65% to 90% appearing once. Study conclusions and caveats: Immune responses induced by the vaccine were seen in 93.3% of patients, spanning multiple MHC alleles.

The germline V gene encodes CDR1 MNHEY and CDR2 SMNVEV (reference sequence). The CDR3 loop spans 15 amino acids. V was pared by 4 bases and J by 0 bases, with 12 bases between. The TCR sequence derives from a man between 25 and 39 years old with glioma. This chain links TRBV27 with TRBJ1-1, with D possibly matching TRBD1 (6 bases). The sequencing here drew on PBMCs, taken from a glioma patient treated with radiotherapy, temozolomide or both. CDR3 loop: CASSSTQGMNTEAFF. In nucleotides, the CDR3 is TGTGCCAGCAGTTCCACACAGGGTATGAACACTGAAGCTTTCTTT.